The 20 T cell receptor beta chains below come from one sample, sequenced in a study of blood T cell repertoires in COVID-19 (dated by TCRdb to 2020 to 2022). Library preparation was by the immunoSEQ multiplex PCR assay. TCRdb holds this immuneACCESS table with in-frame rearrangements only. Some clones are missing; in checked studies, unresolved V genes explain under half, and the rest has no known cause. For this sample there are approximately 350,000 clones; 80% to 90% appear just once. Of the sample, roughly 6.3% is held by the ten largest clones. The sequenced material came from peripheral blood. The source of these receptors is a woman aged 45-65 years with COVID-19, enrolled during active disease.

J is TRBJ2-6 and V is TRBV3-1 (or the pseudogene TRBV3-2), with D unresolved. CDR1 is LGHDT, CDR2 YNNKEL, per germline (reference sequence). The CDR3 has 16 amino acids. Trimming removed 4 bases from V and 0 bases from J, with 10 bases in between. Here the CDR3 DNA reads TGTGCCAGCAGCCCCCCGGGTTTCTCTGGGGCCAACGTCCTGACTTTC. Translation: CASSPPGFSGANVLTF.

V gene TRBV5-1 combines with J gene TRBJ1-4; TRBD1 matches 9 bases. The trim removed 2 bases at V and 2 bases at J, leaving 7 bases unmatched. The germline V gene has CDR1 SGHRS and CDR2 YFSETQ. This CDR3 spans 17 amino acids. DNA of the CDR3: TGCGCCAGCAGCTTTCGACAGGGGGTGGGGACTAATGAAAAACTGTTTTTT. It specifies CASSFRQGVGTNEKLFF.

In DNA form, the CDR3 reads TGTGCCAGCAGCTTCGGACTAGCGGGAGGCCCAACGACCCAGTACTTC. It codes for CASSFGLAGGPTTQYF. The chain is built from TRBV14 and TRBJ2-5, with 14 bases that match TRBD2. CDR1 and CDR2 from the germline V gene are SGHDN and FVKESK. Trimming cost V 5 bases and J 7 bases; bases outside gene matches: 9. The CDR3 has 16 amino acids.

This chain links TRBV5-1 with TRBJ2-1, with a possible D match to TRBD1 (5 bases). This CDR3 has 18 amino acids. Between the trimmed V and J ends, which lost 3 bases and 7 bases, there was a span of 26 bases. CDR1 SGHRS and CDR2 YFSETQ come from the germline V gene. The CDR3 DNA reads TGCGCCAGCAGCTACCCAAGAAGGGGCCCCCAGGACCAGAATGAGCAGTTCTTC. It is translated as CASSYPRRGPQDQNEQFF.

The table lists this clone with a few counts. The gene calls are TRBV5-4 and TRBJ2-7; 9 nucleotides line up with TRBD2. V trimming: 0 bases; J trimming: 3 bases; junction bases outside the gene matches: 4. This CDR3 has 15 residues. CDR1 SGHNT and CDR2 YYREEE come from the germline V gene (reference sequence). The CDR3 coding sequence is TGTGCCAGCAGCTTGGGGGCTAGCGGGGTCTACGAGCAGTACTTC. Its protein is CASSLGASGVYEQYF.

The CDR3 reads CATSDREGGGYTF. The CDR3 region has the DNA TGTGCCACCAGTGACCGCGAGGGAGGCGGCTACACCTTC. The rearrangement links TRBV24-1 to TRBJ1-2; no firm D call. Per the germline V gene, CDR1 is KGHDR and CDR2 is SFDVKD. The V end was cut by 4 bases, the J end by 8 bases, with 13 bases between. The CDR3 runs to 13 residues.

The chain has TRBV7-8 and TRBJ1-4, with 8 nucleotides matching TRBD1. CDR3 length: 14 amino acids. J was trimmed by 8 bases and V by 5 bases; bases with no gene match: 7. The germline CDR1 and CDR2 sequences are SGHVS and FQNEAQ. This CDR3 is CASSKSRDREKLFF. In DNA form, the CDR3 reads TGTGCCAGCAGCAAAAGCCGGGACAGGGAAAAACTGTTTTTT.

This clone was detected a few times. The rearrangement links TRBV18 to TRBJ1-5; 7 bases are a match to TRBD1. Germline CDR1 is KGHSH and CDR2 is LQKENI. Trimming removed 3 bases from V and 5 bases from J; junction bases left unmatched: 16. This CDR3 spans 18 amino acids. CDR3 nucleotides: TGTGCCAGCTCACCGACTCGGCTTCAGACAGGGAATCATCAGCCCCAGCATTTT. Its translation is CASSPTRLQTGNHQPQHF.

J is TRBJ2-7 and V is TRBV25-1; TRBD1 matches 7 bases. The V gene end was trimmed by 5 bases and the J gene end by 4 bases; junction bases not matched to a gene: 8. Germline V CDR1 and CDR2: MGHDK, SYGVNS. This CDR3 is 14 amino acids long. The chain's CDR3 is CASSPGRGIYEQYF. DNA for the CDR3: TGTGCCAGCAGTCCCGGCAGGGGGATATACGAGCAGTACTTC.

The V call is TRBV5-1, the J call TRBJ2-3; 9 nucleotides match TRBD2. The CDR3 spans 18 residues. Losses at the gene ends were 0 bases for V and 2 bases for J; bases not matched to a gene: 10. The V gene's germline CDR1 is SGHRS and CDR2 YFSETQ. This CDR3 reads CASSLARAGGPNTDTQYF. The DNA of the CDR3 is TGCGCCAGCAGCTTGGCCAGGGCGGGAGGGCCCAACACAGATACGCAGTATTTT. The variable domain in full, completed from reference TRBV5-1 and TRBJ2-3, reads KAGVTQTPRYLIKTRGQQVTLSCSPISGHRSVSWYQQTPGQGLQFLFEYFSETQRNKGNFPGRFSGRQFSNSRSEMNVSTLELGDSALYLCASSLARAGGPNTDTQYFGPGTRLTVL.

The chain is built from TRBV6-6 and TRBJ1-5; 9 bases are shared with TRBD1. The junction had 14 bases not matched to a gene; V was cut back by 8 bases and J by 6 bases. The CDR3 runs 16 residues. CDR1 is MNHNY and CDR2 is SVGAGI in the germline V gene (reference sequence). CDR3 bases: TGTGCCAGCCAAACCTCCGGGACAGGGTTTCCTCAGCCCCAGCATTTT. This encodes CASQTSGTGFPQPQHF.

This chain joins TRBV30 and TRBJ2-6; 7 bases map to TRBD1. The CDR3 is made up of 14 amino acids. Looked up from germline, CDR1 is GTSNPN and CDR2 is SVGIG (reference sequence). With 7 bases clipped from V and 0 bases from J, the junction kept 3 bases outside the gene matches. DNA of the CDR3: TGTGCCTCTCGGGACAGCTCTGGGGCCAACGTCCTGACTTTC. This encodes CASRDSSGANVLTF.

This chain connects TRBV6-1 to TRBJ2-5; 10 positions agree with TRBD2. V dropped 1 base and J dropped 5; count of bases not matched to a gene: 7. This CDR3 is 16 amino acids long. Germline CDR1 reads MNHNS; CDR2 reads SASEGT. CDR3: CASSEGLGAGGETQYF. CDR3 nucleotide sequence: TGTGCCAGCAGTGAAGGTTTAGGAGCGGGGGGGGAGACCCAGTACTTC.

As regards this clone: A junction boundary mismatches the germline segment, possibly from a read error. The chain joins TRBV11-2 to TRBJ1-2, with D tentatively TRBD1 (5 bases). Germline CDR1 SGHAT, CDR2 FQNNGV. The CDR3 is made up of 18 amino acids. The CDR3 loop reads CASSYVGGYKEINDGYTF. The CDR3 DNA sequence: TGTGCCAGCAGCTACGTTGGGGGGTATAAGGAAATTAACGATGGCTACACCTTC.

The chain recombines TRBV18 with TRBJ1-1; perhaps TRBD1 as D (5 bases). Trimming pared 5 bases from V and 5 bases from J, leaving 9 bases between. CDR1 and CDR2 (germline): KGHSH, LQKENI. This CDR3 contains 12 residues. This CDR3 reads CASSSQGTEAFF. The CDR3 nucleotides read TGTGCCAGCTCATCGCAGGGTACTGAAGCTTTCTTT. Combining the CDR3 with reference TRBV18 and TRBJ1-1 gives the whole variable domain NAGVMQNPRHLVRRRGQEARLRCSPMKGHSHVYWYRQLPEEGLKFMVYLQKENIIDESGMPKERFSAEFPKEGPSILRIQQVVRGDSAAYFCASSSQGTEAFFGQGTRLTVV.

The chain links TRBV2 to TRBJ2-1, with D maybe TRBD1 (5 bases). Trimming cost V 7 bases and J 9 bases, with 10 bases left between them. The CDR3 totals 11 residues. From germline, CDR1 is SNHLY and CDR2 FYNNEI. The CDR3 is CASKTTAEQFF. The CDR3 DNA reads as TGTGCCAGCAAGACGACAGCTGAGCAGTTCTTC.

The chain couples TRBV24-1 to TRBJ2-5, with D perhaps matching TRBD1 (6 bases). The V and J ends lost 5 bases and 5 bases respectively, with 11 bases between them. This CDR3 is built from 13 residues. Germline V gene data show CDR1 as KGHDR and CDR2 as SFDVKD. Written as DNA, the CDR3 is TGTGCCACCAGTGGGGGGCTGCGGGAGACCCAGTACTTC. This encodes CATSGGLRETQYF.

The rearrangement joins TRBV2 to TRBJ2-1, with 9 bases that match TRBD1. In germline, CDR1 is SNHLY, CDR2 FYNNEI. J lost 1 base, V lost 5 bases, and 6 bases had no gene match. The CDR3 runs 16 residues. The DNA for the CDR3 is TGTGCCAGCAGTCCCTCCGGGACAGGGTCCTACAATGAGCAGTTCTTC. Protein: CASSPSGTGSYNEQFF.

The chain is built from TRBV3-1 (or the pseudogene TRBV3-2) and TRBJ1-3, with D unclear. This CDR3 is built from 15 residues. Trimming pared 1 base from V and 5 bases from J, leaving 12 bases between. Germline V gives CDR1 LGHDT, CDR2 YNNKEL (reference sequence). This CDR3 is CASSQGYQTRNTIYF. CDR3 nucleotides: TGTGCCAGCAGCCAAGGATACCAGACTAGAAACACCATATATTTT.

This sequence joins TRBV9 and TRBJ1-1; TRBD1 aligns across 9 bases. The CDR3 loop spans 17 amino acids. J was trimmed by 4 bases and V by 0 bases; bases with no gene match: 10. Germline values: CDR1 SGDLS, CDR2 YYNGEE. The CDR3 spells CASSVVPGQGLGTEAFF. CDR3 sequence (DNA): TGTGCCAGCAGCGTAGTCCCGGGACAGGGTTTGGGCACTGAAGCTTTCTTT.